This T cell receptor (beta chain) was observed in a study of blood T cell repertoires in COVID-19. Study context: In each case, the material was cDNA or gDNA derived from T cells, B-cell-depleted T cells, or PBMCs.

Per germline, CDR1 MNHNS and CDR2 SASEGT. V dropped 3 bases and J dropped 7 bases, with 15 bases sitting between them. The CDR3 loop spans 15 amino acids. Method: immunoSEQ multiplex PCR; TCRdb's copy keeps in-frame clones and lacks some. The data hold some 360,000 clones, with roughly nine tenths observed a single time. This clone was recorded once. Material: peripheral blood. The TCR was taken from an older woman with COVID-19, enrolled during active disease. The gene calls are TRBV6-1 and TRBJ2-2; D gene ambiguous. As DNA, the CDR3 is TGTGCCAGCAGTGATGTCAGCGTGAGCATCGGGGAGCTGTTTTTT. Encoded protein: CASSDVSVSIGELFF.